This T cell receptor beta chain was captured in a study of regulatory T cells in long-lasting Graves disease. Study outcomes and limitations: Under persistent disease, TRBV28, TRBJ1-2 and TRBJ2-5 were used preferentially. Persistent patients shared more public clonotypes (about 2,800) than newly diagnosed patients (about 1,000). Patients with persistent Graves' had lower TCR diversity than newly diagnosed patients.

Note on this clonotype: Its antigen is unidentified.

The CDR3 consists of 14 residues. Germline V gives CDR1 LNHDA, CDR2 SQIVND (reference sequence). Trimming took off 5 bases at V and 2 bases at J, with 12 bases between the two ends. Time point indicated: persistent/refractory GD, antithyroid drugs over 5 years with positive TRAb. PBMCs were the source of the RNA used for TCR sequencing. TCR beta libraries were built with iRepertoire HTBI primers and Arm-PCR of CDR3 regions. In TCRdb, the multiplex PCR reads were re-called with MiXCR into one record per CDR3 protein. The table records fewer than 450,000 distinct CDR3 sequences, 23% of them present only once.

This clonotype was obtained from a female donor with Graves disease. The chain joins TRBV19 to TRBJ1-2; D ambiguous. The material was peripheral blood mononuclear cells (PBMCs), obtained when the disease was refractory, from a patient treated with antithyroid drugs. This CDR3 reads CASSGTQKNYGYTF. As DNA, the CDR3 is TGTGCCAGTAGTGGAACACAGAAAAACTATGGCTACACCTTC.